What follows are 21 T cell receptor beta chains derived from one specimen sequenced in a study of beta chain features in type 1 diabetes. Expressed TCRB transcripts were sequenced after all isolated RNA was converted to cDNA. Measured with immunoSEQ multiplex PCR; TCRdb has only the in-frame clones, and not every one. The data contain approximately 400,000 clones, about 15% of them singletons. Sequencing used naive CD4+ T cells from blood. The receptors stem from a woman under 30 in good health.

The chain carries TRBV10-2 and TRBJ2-7; TRBD2 is a possible D gene (7 bases). Germline-derived CDR1 and CDR2 are WSHSY and SAAADI. The CDR3 is 15 residues long. V was shortened by 3 bases and J by 2 bases, with 14 bases between the two germline ends. The CDR3 loop reads CASSETGGRPYEQYF. Written as DNA, the CDR3 is TGCGCCAGCAGTGAAACGGGGGGCAGACCCTACGAGCAGTACTTC.

CDR3: CASSLVTGPNQPQHF. CDR3 sequence (DNA): TGTGCCAGCAGTCTAGTTACAGGTCCCAATCAGCCCCAGCATTTT. This chain connects TRBV2 to TRBJ1-5; maybe TRBD1 (5 bases). V was cut by 5 bases and J by 3 bases, with 14 bases left in between. CDR3 size: 15 residues. CDR1 is SNHLY and CDR2 is FYNNEI in the germline V gene.

The sample holds a few counts of this clone. The chain couples TRBV7-6 to TRBJ2-3, with D maybe TRBD1 (5 bases). Germline V gives CDR1 SGHVS, CDR2 FNYEAQ. V lost 5 bases and J 2 bases, leaving 14 bases between the germline ends. This CDR3 spans 15 amino acids. The CDR3 bases are TGTGCCAGCAGCCCAGGTTGGGGCTACACAGATACGCAGTATTTT. Translated, it gives CASSPGWGYTDTQYF.

This clone occurred a few times. The chain carries TRBV28 and TRBJ2-1; 7 bases agree with TRBD2. This CDR3 is 16 amino acids long. The V gene end was trimmed by 4 bases and the J gene end by 11 bases; junction bases not matched to a gene: 17. CDR1 is MDHEN and CDR2 is SYDVKM in the germline V gene. The CDR3 bases are TGTGCCAGCAGTTCAATCTTGGGGGGGACGCCGCAAAAGCAGTTCTTC. It is translated as CASSSILGGTPQKQFF. The complete variable domain, with remaining parts taken from reference TRBV28 and TRBJ2-1, reads DVKVTQSSRYLVKRTGEKVFLECVQDMDHENMFWYRQDPGLGLRLIYFSYDVKMKEKGDIPEGYSVSREKKERFSLILESASTNQTSMYLCASSSILGGTPQKQFFGPGTRLTVL.

The V gene is TRBV15, the J gene TRBJ1-3; tentative D call: TRBD1 (6 bases). Between the trimmed V and J ends, which lost 5 bases and 2 bases, there was a span of 13 bases. This CDR3 spans 15 amino acids. Germline V CDR1 and CDR2: LNHNV, YYDKDF (reference sequence). CDR3 in DNA: TGTGCCACCAGCGCTCGGGGGGGGCCTGGAAACACCATATATTTT. Residues: CATSARGGPGNTIYF.

This clone was counted between two and nine times. J is TRBJ1-3 and V is TRBV28, with TRBD1 identical over 8 bases. CDR3 size: 15 residues. J gave up 3 bases and V 5 bases, and 6 bases lay outside the gene matches. Germline assignment: CDR1 MDHEN and CDR2 SYDVKM. The CDR3 DNA follows: TGTGCCAGCAGTCCGACAGGGGCGAGTGGAAACACCATATATTTT. Protein: CASSPTGASGNTIYF.

This chain joins TRBV13 and TRBJ1-5, with 10 bases aligning to TRBD1. Germline V gene data show CDR1 as PRHDT and CDR2 as FYEKMQ (reference sequence). After removal of 3 bases from V and 7 bases from J, the junction contained 6 bases not matched to a gene. The CDR3 covers 15 residues. CDR3 loop: CASSLGQGFTQPQHF. The DNA for the CDR3 is TGTGCCAGCAGCTTGGGACAGGGGTTTACGCAGCCCCAGCATTTT.

This clone was observed a few times. The gene calls are TRBV29-1 and TRBJ2-1; D is possibly TRBD2 (6 bases). The CDR3 consists of 14 residues. Trimming left V 6 bases short and J 5 bases short, with 17 bases between. Germline CDR1 SQVTM, CDR2 ANQGSEA. CDR3 sequence reads: CSVGAGRLDNEQFF. CDR3 coding DNA: TGCAGCGTAGGGGCAGGGAGGCTGGACAATGAGCAGTTCTTC.

This clone was recorded a few times. The rearrangement uses TRBV14 and TRBJ2-1; D remains ambiguous. Trimming shortened V by 1 base and J by 5 bases, and 18 bases separated the two germline ends. This CDR3 region has 17 residues. Germline CDR1 reads SGHDN; CDR2 reads FVKESK. CDR3 in DNA: TGTGCCAGCAGCCAAGCGGGTTTAAGCCGAAACCACAATGAGCAGTTCTTC. Amino acid sequence: CASSQAGLSRNHNEQFF.

The rearrangement joins TRBV6-5 to TRBJ2-3; 7 nucleotides agree with TRBD1. Per germline, CDR1 MNHEY and CDR2 SVGAGI. The ends lost 6 bases at V and 3 bases at J; junction bases unmatched: 6. The CDR3 consists of 14 residues. In DNA, the CDR3 is TGTGCCAGCAGCTTCAGGGGGAAGACAGATACGCAGTATTTT. Its protein is CASSFRGKTDTQYF.

This clone occurred a few times. The chain has TRBV2 and TRBJ2-5, with 7 positions matching TRBD1. V lost 6 bases and J lost 2; bases outside the gene matches: 6. The CDR3 runs to 14 residues. Looked up from germline, CDR1 is SNHLY and CDR2 is FYNNEI. CDR3 sequence: CASRGTVGQETQYF. The CDR3 nucleotides are TGTGCCAGCAGGGGGACAGTGGGGCAAGAGACCCAGTACTTC.

This sequence joins TRBV7-9 and TRBJ2-7; weak D call: TRBD2 (6 bases). The CDR3 consists of 11 residues. V lost 5 bases, J lost 7 bases, and 9 bases lay in between. Per germline, CDR1 SEHNR and CDR2 FQNEAQ (reference sequence). As DNA, the CDR3 is TGTGCCAGCAGCGGTAGCGGTGAGCAGTACTTC. Residues: CASSGSGEQYF.

The V call is TRBV7-9, the J call TRBJ2-7, with 9 bases lining up with TRBD1. CDR3 length: 19 residues. V lost 4 bases, J lost 7 bases, and 23 bases stayed unmatched. Germline lookup yields CDR1 SEHNR and CDR2 FQNEAQ (reference sequence). CDR3 loop: CASSSPGIPQGARPWEQYF. DNA for the CDR3: TGTGCCAGCAGCTCACCCGGAATCCCACAGGGGGCTCGTCCTTGGGAGCAGTACTTC.

The V call is TRBV25-1, the J call TRBJ2-2, with 11 nucleotides matching TRBD1. J gave up 1 base and V 6 bases, and 10 bases lay outside the gene matches. The V gene's germline CDR1 is MGHDK and CDR2 SYGVNS. This CDR3 has 18 residues. The CDR3 here is CASRSAPGQGGNTGELFF. The CDR3, as DNA: TGTGCCAGCAGAAGCGCACCGGGACAGGGGGGGAACACCGGGGAGCTGTTTTTT.

This rearrangement joins TRBV21-1 to TRBJ2-2; the table's D call TRBD1 went unverified against the DNA. TRBV21-1 is a recognized pseudogene. The CDR3 is made up of 18 amino acids. The DNA for the CDR3 is TGTGCCAGCAGCAAACTCAGATTCCAAGTCGCGAACACCGGGGAGCTGTTTTTT. Translated, it gives CASSKLRFQVANTGELFF.

CDR3: CASREGNQPQHF. The DNA of the CDR3 is TGTGCCAGCAGGGAGGGCAATCAGCCCCAGCATTTT. This chain links TRBV7-9 with TRBJ1-5; no reliable D call. Germline CDR1 SEHNR, CDR2 FQNEAQ (reference sequence). Trimming removed 6 bases at V and 2 bases at J, with 5 bases between. This CDR3 comprises 12 residues.

This clone has a handful of counts. The chain recombines TRBV30 with TRBJ2-1; 9 bases align to TRBD2. Germline CDR1 GTSNPN, CDR2 SVGIG (reference sequence). With V trimmed by 7 bases and J by 6 bases, 10 bases remained unmatched. This CDR3 has 14 residues. The DNA of the CDR3 is TGTGCCTTCAACCCCCGCGGGAGGGCCAATGAGCAGTTCTTC. It specifies CAFNPRGRANEQFF. Combining the CDR3 with reference TRBV30 and TRBJ2-1 gives the whole variable domain SQTIHQWPATLVQPVGSPLSLECTVEGTSNPNLYWYRQAAGRGLQLLFYSVGIGQISSEVPQNLSASRPQDRQFILSSKKLLLSDSGFYLCAFNPRGRANEQFFGPGTRLTVL.

There are a few counts of this clone. The chain links TRBV6-6 to TRBJ2-1; TRBD2 matches 10 bases. Trimming took 6 bases from V and 3 from J; bases not matched to a gene: 5. The CDR3 sequence is 15 residues long. The V gene's germline CDR1 is MNHNY and CDR2 SVGAGI (reference sequence). CDR3 region: CASSVLAGNYNEQFF. The CDR3 DNA is TGTGCCAGCAGCGTACTAGCGGGAAACTACAATGAGCAGTTCTTC.

This clone was seen more than once but under ten times. The V call is TRBV7-2, the J call TRBJ2-2; D perhaps matches TRBD2 (6 bases). Germline CDR1 reads SGHTA; CDR2 reads FQGNSA. Trimming pared 4 bases from V and 7 bases from J, leaving 16 bases between. This CDR3 comprises 15 residues. The CDR3 is CASSSQGLRGGELFF. CDR3 bases: TGTGCCAGCAGCTCTCAGGGACTTAGGGGCGGGGAGCTGTTTTTT.

The chain combines TRBV19 with TRBJ2-1; 11 nucleotides line up with TRBD2. V trimming: 6 bases; J trimming: 9 bases; junction bases outside the gene matches: 13. There are 16 residues in the CDR3. The germline gives CDR1 LNHDA, CDR2 SQIVND (reference sequence). CDR3 amino acids: CASRTASGRNQAEQFF. CDR3 DNA: TGTGCCAGTAGAACGGCTAGCGGGAGGAATCAGGCTGAGCAGTTCTTC.

This chain uses TRBV11-2 with TRBJ2-3; tentative D call: TRBD1 (6 bases). The CDR3 contains 14 residues. Germline V gives CDR1 SGHAT, CDR2 FQNNGV. V lost 6 bases and J lost 4, with 14 bases in between. CDR3 sequence (DNA): TGTGCCAGCAGTTTCCAGACAGGCCCAGATACGCAGTATTTT. It is translated as CASSFQTGPDTQYF.